This T cell receptor beta chain comes out of a study of T cell responses to AZD1222 COVID-19 vaccine. Study-wide results and limits: Donors were largely white British and mainly female; clonal diversity was possibly underestimated. Rises in breadth and depth of Spike-specific TCRs came after two AZD1222 doses.

For this clone: No antigen is known for it.

Second-dose timings of about 4 or about 12 weeks were pooled. Data came from immunoSEQ multiplex PCR; TCRdb stores just in-frame clones and leaves some out. Found here are 70,000 to 90,000 clones, around 87% of them singletons; the top ten hold about 17%. The source was peripheral blood, collected 28 days after the second AZD1222 dose. This TCR was sampled from an adult who received the AZD1222 COVID-19 vaccine.

CDR3 residues: CASSYVTIGGRSYNEQFF. The DNA of the CDR3 is TGTGCCAGCAGTTACGTAACGATCGGGGGCCGCTCCTACAATGAGCAGTTCTTC. The V gene is TRBV6-2 or TRBV6-3, the J gene TRBJ2-1; D could derive from TRBD1 or TRBD2 (6 bases each). V lost 2 bases and J 0 bases, leaving 17 bases between the germline ends. The length of the CDR3 is 18 residues. CDR1 and CDR2 (germline): MNHEY, SVGEGT.